These 15 T cell receptor beta chains originate from one sample sequenced in a study of blood T cells in healthy people across ages. A second PCR of 7 to 11 cycles used a sample-barcoded 5' primer and a J-beta primer mix. TCRdb used MiXCR to reprocess the 5' RACE reads, holding one entry per CDR3 protein. The sample lists around 1,000,000 distinct CDR3 sequences, less than 25% occurring once. These same data were also listed under a study on T cells of mothers and their children.

Material for sequencing was blood. Every receptor here comes from a girl aged 2 to 10 in good health.

The rearrangement uses TRBV9 and TRBJ2-3; 10 bases are a match to TRBD2. There are 16 residues in the CDR3. J gave up 0 bases and V 2 bases, and 3 bases lay outside the gene matches. Germline values: CDR1 SGDLS, CDR2 YYNGEE. In DNA, the CDR3 is TGTGCCAGCAGCGTGGGTAGCGGGGGGAGCACAGATACGCAGTATTTT. This gives the protein CASSVGSGGSTDTQYF.

Only a few counts were recorded for this clonotype. This rearrangement joins TRBV3-1 to TRBJ1-2; the D gene is possibly TRBD1 (6 bases). Trimming took 1 base from V and 7 from J, leaving 13 bases between them. Germline assignment: CDR1 LGHDT and CDR2 YNNKEL (reference sequence). The CDR3 consists of 14 residues. For the CDR3, the DNA is TGTGCCAGCAGCCAAGTGGGGGGCGCAGGTGGCTACACCTTC. This gives the protein CASSQVGGAGGYTF.

This clonotype has only one observation. V gene TRBV29-1 combines with J gene TRBJ2-1; 12 positions agree with TRBD2. J was trimmed by 9 bases and V by 2 bases; bases with no gene match: 5. The CDR3 consists of 14 residues. CDR1 and CDR2 from the germline V gene are SQVTM and ANQGSEA. CDR3 sequence reads: CSVERRLAGAEQFF. The CDR3 DNA follows: TGCAGCGTTGAAAGAAGACTAGCGGGAGCTGAGCAGTTCTTC.

This clonotype was picked up a small number of times. This sequence joins TRBV5-1 and TRBJ2-5, with 11 bases that match TRBD1. V trimming: 1 base; J trimming: 4 bases; junction bases outside the gene matches: 3. Germline V CDR1 and CDR2: SGHRS, YFSETQ. This CDR3 is 15 amino acids long. This CDR3 reads CASSLLGQGGETQYF. The DNA of the CDR3 is TGCGCCAGCAGCTTGTTGGGACAGGGGGGAGAGACCCAGTACTTC.

The chain employs TRBV6-5 and TRBJ1-5; 10 bases line up with TRBD1. CDR3 size: 14 residues. Per the germline V gene, CDR1 is MNHEY and CDR2 is SVGAGI. V dropped 2 bases and J dropped 7; count of bases not matched to a gene: 2. In nucleotides, the CDR3 is TGTGCCAGCAGTTACCGGGACAGGGGACAGCCCCAGCATTTT. Amino acid sequence: CASSYRDRGQPQHF.

This clonotype occurred a few times. V usage is TRBV7-2 and J usage is TRBJ1-5; TRBD1 might be the D (5 bases). The CDR3 sequence is 15 residues long. V gave up 0 bases and J gave up 2 bases, with 8 bases separating them. From germline, CDR1 is SGHTA and CDR2 FQGNSA. DNA of the CDR3: TGTGCCAGCAGCTTAGCCGGGGGGGGCAATCAGCCCCAGCATTTT. Encoded protein: CASSLAGGGNQPQHF. Complete variable domain (other parts from reference TRBV7-2 and TRBJ1-5): GAGVSQSPSNKVTEKGKDVELRCDPISGHTALYWYRQSLGQGLEFLIYFQGNSAPDKSGLPSDRFSAERTGGSVSTLTIQRTQQEDSAVYLCASSLAGGGNQPQHFGDGTRLSIL.

This chain joins TRBV7-9 and TRBJ2-5; TRBD1 might be the D (6 bases). The V and J ends lost 6 bases and 4 bases respectively, with 12 bases between them. The CDR3 extends over 13 amino acids. CDR1 is SEHNR, CDR2 FQNEAQ, per germline (reference sequence). The CDR3 nucleotides read TGTGCCAGCAGGCAGGGGATAGGAGAGACCCAGTACTTC. Its translation is CASRQGIGETQYF.

Turning to this clonotype: A junction end diverges from the germline sequence, so it may reflect a read error. The chain links TRBV7-2 to TRBJ2-6; D uncertain. Germline V gene lookup returns CDR1 SGHTA and CDR2 FQGNSA. The CDR3 loop spans 16 amino acids. CDR3 DNA sequence: TGTGTCAGCAGCTTAGTGGGCGCCTCTGGGGCCAACGTCCTGACTTTC. This encodes CVSSLVGASGANVLTF.

To note about this clonotype: The junction departs from the called germline gene at one end, perhaps through a read error. The gene calls are TRBV5-1 and TRBJ2-2; D gene unclear. The CDR3 covers 14 residues. The V gene's germline CDR1 is SGHRS and CDR2 YFSETQ. CDR3 nucleotide sequence: TGCGTCAGCAGCTTTATATGGAACACCGGGGAGCTGTTTTTT. This sequence encodes CVSSFIWNTGELFF.

The chain combines TRBV5-6 with TRBJ2-7; 9 bases are shared with TRBD1. This CDR3 has 14 amino acids. The germline gives CDR1 SGHDT, CDR2 YYEEEE. The ends lost 3 bases at V and 7 bases at J; junction bases unmatched: 8. The CDR3 DNA follows: TGTGCCAGCAGCTACAGGGGGCAGTTAGGTGAGCAGTACTTC. Translation gives CASSYRGQLGEQYF. Full variable domain (missing parts from reference TRBV5-6 and TRBJ2-7): DAGVTQSPTHLIKTRGQQVTLRCSPKSGHDTVSWYQQALGQGPQFIFQYYEEEERQRGNFPDRFSGHQFPNYSSELNVNALLLGDSALYLCASSYRGQLGEQYFGPGTRLTVT.

This clonotype came up many times. The chain links TRBV7-9 to TRBJ2-5; D is uncertain. The CDR3 has 12 residues. The germline gives CDR1 SEHNR, CDR2 FQNEAQ (reference sequence). V gave up 7 bases and J gave up 4 bases, with 10 bases separating them. Here the CDR3 reads CASNSNVETQYF. The CDR3 DNA reads as TGTGCCAGCAACTCAAACGTAGAGACCCAGTACTTC.

V and J are TRBV29-1 and TRBJ1-2; 7 bases are a match to TRBD1. Germline CDR1 SQVTM, CDR2 ANQGSEA. The CDR3 spans 14 residues. V shed 3 bases and J 4 bases; nucleotides not matched to a gene: 8. The CDR3 DNA reads as TGCAGCGTTGACCTGACAGGGTCCGGCTATGGCTACACCTTC. Translation: CSVDLTGSGYGYTF.

There are a few counts of this clonotype. The gene calls are TRBV29-1 and TRBJ1-1; D might be TRBD1 (5 bases). The CDR3 totals 15 residues. Per germline, CDR1 SQVTM and CDR2 ANQGSEA. V lost 7 bases and J 4 bases, leaving 22 bases between the germline ends. CDR3 coding DNA: TGCAGCGCTGCCCCCCGGGGGTTTCGGATCACTGAAGCTTTCTTT. Protein product: CSAAPRGFRITEAFF.

The sample holds a few counts of this clonotype. The rearrangement joins TRBV11-2 to TRBJ1-1; D is perhaps TRBD1 (5 bases). The germline gives CDR1 SGHAT, CDR2 FQNNGV. CDR3 size: 12 residues. V was clipped by 5 bases and J by 12 bases, with 16 bases between them. This CDR3 is CASSQGTVVTFF. For the CDR3, the DNA is TGTGCCAGCAGCCAAGGGACCGTCGTAACTTTCTTT. The whole variable domain, remainder taken from reference TRBV11-2 and TRBJ1-1, is EAGVAQSPRYKIIEKRQSVAFWCNPISGHATLYWYQQILGQGPKLLIQFQNNGVVDDSQLPKDRFSAERLKGVDSTLKIQPAKLEDSAVYLCASSQGTVVTFFGQGTRLTVV.

This clonotype was recorded only once. The rearrangement uses TRBV6-2 or TRBV6-3 and TRBJ1-2, with 8 bases that match TRBD1. The junction had 10 bases not matched to a gene; V was cut back by 7 bases and J by 0 bases. Germline V gene sequence: CDR1 MNHEY, CDR2 SVGEGT. This CDR3 spans 16 amino acids. The CDR3 DNA sequence: TGTGCCAGCAACCAGGACAGGGACCTAGCTAACTATGGCTACACCTTC. This translates into CASNQDRDLANYGYTF.